These 3 T cell receptor beta chains were all obtained from the same sample, sequenced in a study of T-cell memory formation after mild COVID-19. TCRdb called the 5' RACE reads again in MiXCR, with one record for every CDR3 protein. The profile shows some 100,000 distinct CDR3 sequences, around 10% of them singletons. The sample consisted of PBMCs or a T cell subset sorted from them (not recorded which). The receptors originated from a man aged 18 to 35 who had mild COVID-19 (a few samples of this study predate the infection). Cell type and time point are not known.

J is TRBJ2-3 and V is TRBV6-2 or TRBV6-3; D uncertain. CDR1 and CDR2 from the germline V gene are MNHEY and SVGEGT. CDR3 length: 12 residues. Trimming pared 4 bases from V and 11 bases from J, leaving 13 bases between. The chain's CDR3 is CASSSLRSMQYF. CDR3 bases: TGTGCCAGCAGTTCCCTCCGTTCAATGCAGTATTTT.

This clonotype was picked up many times. The rearrangement joins TRBV11-2 to TRBJ2-7, with TRBD1 as a possible D gene (5 bases). CDR1 and CDR2 from the germline V gene are SGHAT and FQNNGV. V lost 5 bases to trimming and J lost 4 bases, with 9 bases between them. The CDR3 has 12 residues. CDR3 residues: CASSRDRYEQYF. The CDR3, as DNA: TGTGCCAGCAGCCGAGACAGATACGAGCAGTACTTC. The whole variable domain, filled in from reference TRBV11-2 and TRBJ2-7, reads EAGVAQSPRYKIIEKRQSVAFWCNPISGHATLYWYQQILGQGPKLLIQFQNNGVVDDSQLPKDRFSAERLKGVDSTLKIQPAKLEDSAVYLCASSRDRYEQYFGPGTRLTVT.

The chain combines TRBV24-1 with TRBJ2-5; D may be TRBD2 (7 bases). Germline loops: CDR1 KGHDR, CDR2 SFDVKD. The CDR3 length is 16 residues. The V and J ends lost 1 base and 2 bases respectively, with 13 bases between them. In nucleotides, the CDR3 is TGTGCCACCAGTGATTTCGGGGGCGGGGGACAAGAGACCCAGTACTTC. Protein: CATSDFGGGGQETQYF.